These 15 T cell receptor beta chains were all obtained from the same sample, sequenced in a study of radiation and T cells in renal cell carcinoma. Time point of the sample: baseline pretreatment blood. The treatment denotes: 15 Gy SBRT to primary tumor, nephrectomy 4 weeks later. TCRdb keeps only in-frame clones here, not all; method: immunoSEQ multiplex PCR. The profile shows some 100,000 clones, over 75% of them singletons. The sample in question was blood, obtained from a patient whose treatment included radiotherapy and nephrectomy. These receptors were taken from a man aged 60 to 69 with renal cell carcinoma.

The chain couples TRBV10-2 to TRBJ2-2, with TRBD2 identical over 10 bases. Germline V gives CDR1 WSHSY, CDR2 SAAADI. This CDR3 is 14 amino acids long. J gave up 1 base and V 10 bases, and 3 bases lay outside the gene matches. The CDR3 coding sequence is TGCGCCATACGACTAGCGGGGAACACCGGGGAGCTGTTTTTT. Residues: CAIRLAGNTGELFF.

About this clone itself: The same CDR3 arises from other DNA sequences in this sample as well. The rearrangement joins TRBV28 to TRBJ1-2; D is unresolved. Germline V gene sequence: CDR1 MDHEN, CDR2 SYDVKM. The germline V and J ends were trimmed by 6 bases and 2 bases, with 4 bases remaining between them. The CDR3 is 11 amino acids. The CDR3 coding sequence is TGTGCCAGCAGACGCAACTATGGCTACACCTTC. Amino acids: CASRRNYGYTF.

The chain carries TRBV28 and TRBJ1-2; 7 bases align to TRBD1. The V gene's germline CDR1 is MDHEN and CDR2 SYDVKM. Trimming took 6 bases from V and 5 from J; bases not matched to a gene: 9. The CDR3 is 14 residues long. This CDR3 reads CASRKPGQSYGYTF. The DNA of the CDR3 is TGTGCCAGCAGGAAACCGGGACAGAGTTATGGCTACACCTTC.

The chain is built from TRBV16 and TRBJ2-3; D is tentatively TRBD1 or TRBD2 (6 bases each). This CDR3 contains 16 residues. Trimming removed 1 base from V and 4 bases from J, with 15 bases in between. Germline CDR1 reads KGHSY; CDR2 reads FQNENV. The CDR3 reads CASSQWSSGAADTQYF. The CDR3 DNA follows: TGTGCCAGCAGCCAATGGAGCTCGGGGGCTGCAGATACGCAGTATTTT.

The J gene is TRBJ2-7, the V gene TRBV10-3, with 8 bases that match TRBD2. The CDR3 is 16 residues long. Germline values: CDR1 ENHRY, CDR2 SYGVKD. V lost 4 bases and J lost 2; bases outside the gene matches: 10. CDR3 sequence (DNA): TGTGCCATCAGTGTCTGGCGGGAGGCCCTCCCCTACGAGCAGTACTTC. Its translation is CAISVWREALPYEQYF.

The chain employs TRBV4-2 and TRBJ2-7; no reliable D call. Germline V CDR1 and CDR2: LGHNA, YNFKEQ. Trimming left V 2 bases short and J 0 bases short, with 5 bases between. CDR3 length: 13 residues. The CDR3 here is CASSQYISYEQYF. CDR3 nucleotides: TGTGCCAGCAGCCAATATATCTCCTACGAGCAGTACTTC.

The chain couples TRBV10-1 to TRBJ2-1; D unresolved. CDR3 size: 13 residues. V was trimmed by 3 bases and J by 5 bases, leaving 8 bases between them. CDR1 and CDR2 (germline): WNHNN, SYGVQD (reference sequence). The CDR3 DNA is TGCGCCAGCAGTGAAGGCGTACACAATGAGCAGTTCTTC. Translation: CASSEGVHNEQFF.

The chain has TRBV19 and TRBJ2-1; D gene ambiguous. Germline CDR1 LNHDA, CDR2 SQIVND (reference sequence). This CDR3 region has 14 residues. V lost 4 bases and J 5 bases, leaving 12 bases between the germline ends. CDR3: CASSSRQTNNEQFF. CDR3 coding DNA: TGTGCCAGTAGTAGTCGACAAACCAACAATGAGCAGTTCTTC.

The V and J genes are TRBV18 and TRBJ2-7, with 8 bases that match TRBD1. Germline V lookup: CDR1 KGHSH, CDR2 LQKENI. The CDR3 is 13 amino acids. V shed 5 bases and J 5 bases; nucleotides not matched to a gene: 5. DNA for the CDR3: TGTGCCAGCTCATCCGTGACAGGGGACGAGCAGTACTTC. Translated, it gives CASSSVTGDEQYF.

The CDR3 DNA follows: TGTGCCAGCAGCTTCCGGGACAGGGACTCCTACGAGCAGTACTTC. Its protein is CASSFRDRDSYEQYF. The gene calls are TRBV7-2 and TRBJ2-7, with 9 bases fitting TRBD1. V gave up 3 bases and J gave up 0 bases; unmatched junction bases: 3. Germline values: CDR1 SGHTA, CDR2 FQGNSA. CDR3 length equals 15 residues.

This chain links TRBV7-8 with TRBJ2-7; TRBD2 matches 7 bases. The CDR3 consists of 15 residues. V was clipped by 6 bases and J by 2 bases; unmatched bases: 10. Germline values: CDR1 SGHVS, CDR2 FQNEAQ. CDR3 sequence: CASSLSSAGAYEQYF. The CDR3 nucleotides read TGTGCCAGCAGTTTATCGTCGGCGGGGGCCTACGAGCAGTACTTC.

This chain uses TRBV5-6 with TRBJ2-2; D not certain. CDR1 and CDR2 from the germline V gene are SGHDT and YYEEEE. Trimming pared 1 base from V and 5 bases from J, leaving 12 bases between. The CDR3 has 15 amino acids. The CDR3 protein is CASSLRTTATGELFF. DNA of the CDR3: TGTGCCAGCAGCTTGCGTACTACAGCTACCGGGGAGCTGTTTTTT.

This chain joins TRBV6-1 and TRBJ1-4; tentatively, D is TRBD1 (6 bases). Trimming took 10 bases from V and 6 from J, leaving 18 bases between them. In germline, CDR1 is MNHNS, CDR2 SASEGT. This CDR3 spans 14 amino acids. CDR3 region: CATYKRGSDEKLFF. The CDR3 nucleotides read TGTGCCACCTACAAAAGGGGGAGTGATGAAAAACTGTTTTTT.

In nucleotides, the CDR3 is TGCAGCGTTGAACGGGGGTCCGACCACAATGAGCAGTTCTTC. It is translated as CSVERGSDHNEQFF. J is TRBJ2-1 and V is TRBV29-1, with a weak D call TRBD2 (6 bases). Germline CDR1 and CDR2: SQVTM and ANQGSEA. Trimming removed 2 bases at V and 5 bases at J, with 13 bases between. CDR3 length: 14 residues.

The chain uses TRBV6-1 and TRBJ1-2; 9 bases are shared with TRBD1. Trimming removed 5 bases from V and 5 bases from J; junction bases left unmatched: 6. The CDR3 length is 14 residues. Germline V CDR1 and CDR2: MNHNS, SASEGT. CDR3 coding DNA: TGTGCCAGCAGTACCGACAGGGGGTGGTATGGCTACACCTTC. It translates to CASSTDRGWYGYTF.